Presented here are 30 T cell receptor beta chains from one specimen sequenced in a study of blood T cell repertoires in COVID-19. The protocol was immunoSEQ multiplex PCR, while the TCRdb copy is restricted to in-frame clones and leaves out a portion. The sample includes hundreds of thousands of clones, nearly 90% of them seen just once. Sequenced: PBMCs or T cells enriched from blood (not recorded which). Source of these receptors: a woman aged 18-30 years with acute COVID-19.

The chain links TRBV10-2 to TRBJ2-5, with TRBD1 as a possible D gene (6 bases). V was trimmed by 6 bases and J by 5 bases, leaving 16 bases between them. Germline V lookup: CDR1 WSHSY, CDR2 SAAADI. The CDR3 totals 14 residues. CDR3 coding DNA: TGCGCCAGCAGGAAGACAGGCGGTGGGGAGACCCAGTACTTC. This codes for CASRKTGGGETQYF.

This clone is a singleton in its sample. V usage is TRBV13 and J usage is TRBJ1-1; 7 nucleotides match TRBD1. This CDR3 has 17 amino acids. Germline V gene sequence: CDR1 PRHDT, CDR2 FYEKMQ (reference sequence). The V gene end was trimmed by 0 bases and the J gene end by 1 base; junction bases not matched to a gene: 8. CDR3 in DNA: TGTGCCAGCAGCTTAGGTCGGCGGGACAGAAAGAACACTGAAGCTTTCTTT. It yields the protein CASSLGRRDRKNTEAFF.

The genes are TRBV7-9 and TRBJ2-7; TRBD1 matches 7 bases. With 1 base clipped from V and 4 bases from J, the junction kept 7 bases outside the gene matches. There are 15 residues in the CDR3. In germline, CDR1 is SEHNR, CDR2 FQNEAQ (reference sequence). The DNA for the CDR3 is TGTGCCAGCAGCTTAGTAGCAGGGGGTAGTTACGAGCAGTACTTC. Amino acid sequence: CASSLVAGGSYEQYF.

The V gene is TRBV9, the J gene TRBJ1-4; 9 bases fit TRBD1. The V gene end was trimmed by 4 bases and the J gene end by 2 bases; junction bases not matched to a gene: 15. The CDR3 spans 19 residues. From germline, CDR1 is SGDLS and CDR2 YYNGEE. The DNA for the CDR3 is TGTGCCAGCAGCCCCCTCTTCGGGGACAGGGCCACTACTAATGAAAAACTGTTTTTT. It is translated as CASSPLFGDRATTNEKLFF.

The chain carries TRBV7-6 and TRBJ1-6; D possibly corresponds to TRBD1 (5 bases). Between the trimmed V and J ends, which lost 5 bases and 9 bases, there was a span of 17 bases. Germline V gene data show CDR1 as SGHVS and CDR2 as FNYEAQ. CDR3 length: 15 amino acids. The DNA of the CDR3 is TGTGCCAGCAGCCTTAACCGGGACTCGAGTTCACCCCTCCACTTT. It is translated as CASSLNRDSSSPLHF. Using reference TRBV7-6 and TRBJ1-6 for the parts outside the CDR3, the full variable domain is GAGVSQSPRYKVTKRGQDVALRCDPISGHVSLYWYRQALGQGPEFLTYFNYEAQQDKSGLPNDRFSAERPEGSISTLTIQRTEQRDSAMYRCASSLNRDSSSPLHFGNGTRLTVT.

This clone has only one observation. This sequence joins TRBV27 and TRBJ1-2; D is possibly TRBD1 (5 bases). Trimming cost V 3 bases and J 7 bases, with 12 bases left between them. The CDR3 is 13 amino acids. Per the germline V gene, CDR1 is MNHEY and CDR2 is SMNVEV (reference sequence). The chain's CDR3 is CASSFRQGGGYTF. CDR3 in DNA: TGTGCCAGCAGTTTTAGGCAGGGAGGTGGCTACACCTTC.

CDR3 DNA: TGTGCCAGCAGATCAACGGGAGGCTACACCTTC. Its protein product is CASRSTGGYTF. This chain links TRBV6-5 with TRBJ1-2; D remains unclear. CDR1 is MNHEY and CDR2 is SVGAGI in the germline V gene. V lost 6 bases and J lost 8, with 10 bases in between. The CDR3 extends over 11 amino acids.

The chain combines TRBV11-2 with TRBJ2-1; 7 bases map to TRBD1. Losses at the gene ends were 5 bases for V and 0 bases for J; bases not matched to a gene: 7. The CDR3 has 16 amino acids. The germline V gene encodes CDR1 SGHAT and CDR2 FQNNGV. This CDR3 is CASSATGVSSYNEQFF. CDR3 DNA sequence: TGTGCCAGCAGCGCAACAGGGGTAAGCTCCTACAATGAGCAGTTCTTC.

V and J are TRBV18 and TRBJ2-3; possibly TRBD1 for D (6 bases). Germline values: CDR1 KGHSH, CDR2 LQKENI. The CDR3 consists of 17 residues. V lost 0 bases, J lost 0 bases, and 13 bases lay in between. CDR3 region: CASSPPGTSSSTDTQYF. The CDR3 region has the DNA TGTGCCAGCTCACCACCCGGGACATCCTCTAGCACAGATACGCAGTATTTT.

This clone occurred a few times. The J gene is TRBJ1-1, the V gene TRBV20-1; D unclear. The CDR3 is 11 amino acids. Germline V gene data show CDR1 as DFQATT and CDR2 as SNEGSKA (reference sequence). V gave up 6 bases and J gave up 1 base, with 6 bases separating them. CDR3 sequence: CSARGNTEAFF. The CDR3 nucleotides are TGCAGTGCCCGAGGGAACACTGAAGCTTTCTTT.

The V and J genes are TRBV7-9 and TRBJ1-5, with a tentative D call TRBD1 (5 bases). CDR3 length: 16 amino acids. V was cut by 1 base and J by 5 bases, with 15 bases left in between. From germline, CDR1 is SEHNR and CDR2 FQNEAQ (reference sequence). This chain's CDR3 is CASSLVGQGIYQPQHF. CDR3 sequence (DNA): TGTGCCAGCAGCTTAGTGGGTCAGGGAATCTATCAGCCCCAGCATTTT.

The chain recombines TRBV13 with TRBJ2-1, with 9 bases aligning to TRBD1. CDR3 length: 17 amino acids. The V and J ends lost 2 bases and 0 bases, in that order; junction bases with no gene match: 5. CDR1 and CDR2 (germline): PRHDT, FYEKMQ (reference sequence). CDR3 protein: CASSLPQGAISYNEQFF. CDR3 in DNA: TGTGCCAGCAGCTTACCACAGGGGGCGATCTCCTACAATGAGCAGTTCTTC.

The chain has TRBV7-2 and TRBJ2-7, with no clear D. Per the germline V gene, CDR1 is SGHTA and CDR2 is FQGNSA. The CDR3 spans 15 residues. The V and J ends lost 2 bases and 0 bases respectively, with 11 bases between them. Written as DNA, the CDR3 is TGTGCCAGCAGCTTAATTTATGGCAGCTCCTACGAGCAGTACTTC. It codes for CASSLIYGSSYEQYF. The full variable domain, its missing parts supplied by reference TRBV7-2 and TRBJ2-7, is GAGVSQSPSNKVTEKGKDVELRCDPISGHTALYWYRQSLGQGLEFLIYFQGNSAPDKSGLPSDRFSAERTGGSVSTLTIQRTQQEDSAVYLCASSLIYGSSYEQYFGPGTRLTVT.

This clone showed up just once. The gene calls are TRBV4-2 and TRBJ2-7, with 8 positions matching TRBD2. Losses at the gene ends were 0 bases for V and 3 bases for J; bases not matched to a gene: 4. The CDR3 is 15 residues long. CDR1 and CDR2 from the germline V gene are LGHNA and YNFKEQ. The CDR3 protein is CASSQDSTSGYEQYF. The CDR3 nucleotides read TGTGCCAGCAGCCAAGACAGCACTAGCGGCTACGAGCAGTACTTC.

The rearrangement links TRBV11-3 to TRBJ2-7; tentative D call: TRBD1 (6 bases). In germline, CDR1 is SGHNT, CDR2 YENEEA. The CDR3 runs to 13 residues. The V and J ends lost 1 base and 6 bases respectively, with 10 bases between them. This CDR3 is CASSLALRGEQYF. The CDR3 DNA follows: TGTGCCAGCAGCTTAGCTCTCAGGGGCGAGCAGTACTTC.

The rearrangement joins TRBV10-3 to TRBJ1-5; D is unclear. CDR3 length: 13 amino acids. Germline values: CDR1 ENHRY, CDR2 SYGVKD. V was shortened by 3 bases and J by 8 bases, with 11 bases between the two germline ends. CDR3 bases: TGTGCCATCAGTGATAATCACCCGGAGCCCCAGCATTTT. Protein sequence: CAISDNHPEPQHF.

The rearrangement links TRBV7-8 to TRBJ2-1; a weak D match, TRBD2 (6 bases). Looked up from germline, CDR1 is SGHVS and CDR2 is FQNEAQ. The V and J ends lost 6 bases and 2 bases respectively, with 14 bases between them. The CDR3 totals 15 residues. CDR3 sequence: CASRIRGFPYNEQFF. The CDR3 DNA reads TGTGCCAGCAGAATACGGGGGTTCCCCTACAATGAGCAGTTCTTC.

This chain uses TRBV13 with TRBJ1-2, with D perhaps TRBD1 (5 bases). V lost 5 bases to trimming and J lost 5 bases, with 9 bases between them. Germline loops: CDR1 PRHDT, CDR2 FYEKMQ (reference sequence). The CDR3 sequence is 12 residues long. DNA of the CDR3: TGTGCCAGCAGCGCCGGGACTTATGGCTACACCTTC. The encoded protein is CASSAGTYGYTF.

V gene TRBV19 combines with J gene TRBJ1-4; D perhaps matches TRBD1 (5 bases). The CDR3 has 14 amino acids. The V gene lost 6 bases and the J gene lost 8 bases, with 16 bases spanning the gap. The V gene's germline CDR1 is LNHDA and CDR2 SQIVND (reference sequence). CDR3 DNA: TGTGCCAGTAGGCACGTACAGCCAGGGGAAAAACTGTTTTTT. This sequence encodes CASRHVQPGEKLFF. The full variable domain, with the rest looked up from reference TRBV19 and TRBJ1-4, is DGGITQSPKYLFRKEGQNVTLSCEQNLNHDAMYWYRQDPGQGLRLIYYSQIVNDFQKGDIAEGYSVSREKKESFPLTVTSAQKNPTAFYLCASRHVQPGEKLFFGSGTQLSVL.

CDR3 amino acids: CASSPVVSGTDTQYF. CDR3 bases: TGTGCCAGCAGCCCCGTTGTTAGCGGCACAGATACGCAGTATTTT. The rearrangement links TRBV7-7 to TRBJ2-3, with D maybe TRBD2 (5 bases). Germline lookup yields CDR1 SSHAT and CDR2 FNYEAQ (reference sequence). CDR3 length equals 15 residues. The V and J ends lost 5 bases and 1 base respectively, with 13 bases between them.

This sequence joins TRBV18 and TRBJ1-2; D gene unclear. V lost 2 bases and J 4 bases, leaving 11 bases between the germline ends. The CDR3 has 14 amino acids. In germline, CDR1 is KGHSH, CDR2 LQKENI. The CDR3 sequence: CASSPVRGGYGYTF. The CDR3, as DNA: TGTGCCAGCTCACCAGTCCGGGGTGGCTATGGCTACACCTTC.

The chain joins TRBV7-6 to TRBJ2-1, with 7 bases lining up with TRBD1. Germline CDR1 is SGHVS and CDR2 is FNYEAQ. V was pared by 5 bases and J by 2 bases, with 3 bases of the junction left unmatched. This CDR3 region has 14 residues. The CDR3 loop is CASSNRGAYNEQFF. The CDR3 DNA is TGTGCCAGCAGCAACAGGGGCGCCTACAATGAGCAGTTCTTC.

J is TRBJ2-7 and V is TRBV9; 15 positions match TRBD2. Losses at the gene ends were 0 bases for V and 4 bases for J; bases not matched to a gene: 5. CDR3 length: 17 amino acids. Germline loops: CDR1 SGDLS, CDR2 YYNGEE. This CDR3 is CASSVGTSGRAAYEQYF. The CDR3 DNA is TGTGCCAGCAGCGTAGGGACTAGCGGGAGGGCAGCTTACGAGCAGTACTTC.

The genes are TRBV5-6 and TRBJ1-6; weak D call: TRBD1 (6 bases). V was clipped by 3 bases and J by 9 bases, with 13 bases between them. Germline-derived CDR1 and CDR2 are SGHDT and YYEEEE. The CDR3 extends over 14 amino acids. The CDR3 here is CASSSDRRISPLHF. Written as DNA, the CDR3 is TGTGCCAGCAGCTCGGACAGAAGAATTTCACCCCTCCACTTT. The full variable domain, with the rest looked up from reference TRBV5-6 and TRBJ1-6, is DAGVTQSPTHLIKTRGQQVTLRCSPKSGHDTVSWYQQALGQGPQFIFQYYEEEERQRGNFPDRFSGHQFPNYSSELNVNALLLGDSALYLCASSSDRRISPLHFGNGTRLTVT.

V and J are TRBV2 and TRBJ2-4, with a tentative D call TRBD1 (5 bases). The CDR3 loop spans 13 amino acids. V shed 6 bases and J shed 14 bases, with 20 bases lying between them. Per germline, CDR1 SNHLY and CDR2 FYNNEI. The CDR3 DNA reads as TGTGCCAGCAGGCCTGAAGGGCCAGGGAACGAGTACTTC. Translation gives CASRPEGPGNEYF.

This sequence joins TRBV11-2 and TRBJ1-1, with D unresolved. CDR1 SGHAT and CDR2 FQNNGV come from the germline V gene. The V end was cut by 0 bases, the J end by 11 bases, with 10 bases between. This CDR3 is built from 12 residues. As DNA, the CDR3 is TGTGCCAGCAGCTTAGATTGGGGAGACGCTTTCTTT. Encoded protein: CASSLDWGDAFF.

V usage is TRBV5-1 and J usage is TRBJ1-1, with D maybe TRBD1 (6 bases). This CDR3 has 17 residues. The V end was cut by 1 base, the J end by 0 bases, with 16 bases between. CDR1 is SGHRS and CDR2 is YFSETQ in the germline V gene. The DNA of the CDR3 is TGCGCCAGCAGCTTGAAGGGGGTCCAGGCCCTGAACACTGAAGCTTTCTTT. Amino acid sequence: CASSLKGVQALNTEAFF.

This clone showed up just a few times. The chain combines TRBV6-5 with TRBJ1-1; D remains unclear. CDR3 length equals 14 residues. The V gene's germline CDR1 is MNHEY and CDR2 SVGAGI. Trimming took off 6 bases at V and 4 bases at J, with 15 bases between the two ends. CDR3 sequence: CASSLAGTSTEAFF. The CDR3 DNA reads TGTGCCAGCAGCCTAGCGGGTACGAGCACTGAAGCTTTCTTT.

The rearrangement links TRBV7-2 to TRBJ1-2; D ambiguous. The ends were cut back, 1 base at V and 8 bases at J, with 11 bases in the middle. This CDR3 comprises 13 residues. In germline, CDR1 is SGHTA, CDR2 FQGNSA. The DNA of the CDR3 is TGTGCCAGCAGCTTAGTAGAGGTCCGCGGCTACACCTTC. Translating gives CASSLVEVRGYTF.

This clone was observed a handful of times. The chain recombines TRBV7-6 with TRBJ1-3; 7 nucleotides agree with TRBD1. V dropped 1 base and J dropped 4; count of bases not matched to a gene: 7. Germline assignment: CDR1 SGHVS and CDR2 FNYEAQ. This CDR3 has 16 residues. CDR3 nucleotide sequence: TGTGCCAGCAGCTTAGTCGACAGGGCGGGAGGAAACACCATATATTTT. Protein sequence: CASSLVDRAGGNTIYF.